Each of the 14 T cell receptor beta chains below was sequenced from the same sample in a study of T-cell reconstitution after alpha-beta-depleted transplantation in children. Unique molecular identifiers were used in preparing the TCRbeta library. TCRdb re-called the PCR reads through MiXCR, storing one row per CDR3 protein. Of a few hundred thousand distinct CDR3 sequences listed, 10% were seen once; the top ten hold under 3%. The starting material was PBMCs from the stem cell graft donor, obtained from the stem cell graft. The source of these receptors is a human donor who donated a stem cell graft to a child with acute lymphoblastic leukemia.

This clonotype was seen a handful of times. This chain connects TRBV5-6 to TRBJ2-1; no firm D call. Germline V gene sequence: CDR1 SGHDT, CDR2 YYEEEE. This CDR3 contains 14 residues. Trimming cost V 7 bases and J 4 bases, with 15 bases left between them. CDR3 region: CASLRIKAYNEQFF. The CDR3 nucleotides read TGTGCCAGCTTGAGAATTAAAGCTTACAATGAGCAGTTCTTC.

This chain links TRBV4-1 with TRBJ2-7; D possibly corresponds to TRBD2 (6 bases). Trimming stripped 4 bases from V and 2 bases from J, with 15 bases between. CDR3 size: 15 residues. CDR1 is MGHRA and CDR2 is YSYEKL in the germline V gene. The CDR3 region has the DNA TGCGCCAGCAGCCCATCGGGACTCCCCACCTACGAGCAGTACTTC. This sequence encodes CASSPSGLPTYEQYF.

This clonotype was seen repeatedly, ten times or more. The chain is built from TRBV11-1 and TRBJ1-1, with 9 bases lining up with TRBD1. This CDR3 has 18 residues. The J segment lost 0 bases and the V segment lost 2 bases, leaving 10 bases of the junction unmatched. Germline CDR1 SGHAT, CDR2 FQDESV (reference sequence). CDR3 residues: CASSLNPGQGAVNTEAFF. The CDR3 DNA is TGTGCCAGCAGCTTAAACCCGGGACAGGGAGCGGTGAACACTGAAGCTTTCTTT.

This clonotype was seen a few times. The chain uses TRBV15 and TRBJ2-7, with D perhaps TRBD2 (7 bases). Germline V lookup: CDR1 LNHNV, CDR2 YYDKDF (reference sequence). CDR3 length: 16 residues. The germline V and J ends were trimmed by 5 bases and 4 bases, with 21 bases remaining between them. CDR3 in DNA: TGTGCCACCAGCCTTATTGGGGGGGCAGGGAAATACGAGCAGTACTTC. It specifies CATSLIGGAGKYEQYF.

This sequence joins TRBV30 and TRBJ1-1; D not resolved. Trimming took 1 base from V and 6 from J, leaving 6 bases between them. This CDR3 spans 11 amino acids. CDR1 GTSNPN and CDR2 SVGIG come from the germline V gene (reference sequence). This CDR3 is CAWSGPPEAFF. The DNA for the CDR3 is TGTGCCTGGAGTGGCCCTCCTGAAGCTTTCTTT.

This clonotype was counted at least ten times. The V call is TRBV10-3, the J call TRBJ2-1; D gene ambiguous. Germline V gene data show CDR1 as ENHRY and CDR2 as SYGVKD. CDR3 length: 13 residues. V lost 0 bases and J 8 bases, leaving 8 bases between the germline ends. The CDR3 region has the DNA TGTGCCATCAGTGAGTCCACGGTTGATGAGCAGTTCTTC. Protein: CAISESTVDEQFF.

The V call is TRBV20-1, the J call TRBJ2-5; D may match TRBD1 or TRBD2 (5 bases each). V lost 8 bases and J 7 bases, leaving 20 bases between the germline ends. The CDR3 totals 13 residues. In germline, CDR1 is DFQATT, CDR2 SNEGSKA (reference sequence). CDR3 nucleotides: TGCAGTCCTTACGGGACCCAGATGGGGACCCAGTACTTC. This encodes CSPYGTQMGTQYF.

In this sample, this clonotype turned up many times. The chain employs TRBV27 and TRBJ2-7; no definite D call. This CDR3 has 14 residues. Looked up from germline, CDR1 is MNHEY and CDR2 is SMNVEV (reference sequence). The ends were cut back, 0 bases at V and 0 bases at J, with 6 bases in the middle. CDR3 in DNA: TGTGCCAGCAGTTTATCCGGAAGCTCCTACGAGCAGTACTTC. It encodes CASSLSGSSYEQYF.

The chain recombines TRBV20-1 with TRBJ2-1; D might be TRBD1 (6 bases). This CDR3 spans 17 amino acids. In germline, CDR1 is DFQATT, CDR2 SNEGSKA (reference sequence). Trimming left V 2 bases short and J 0 bases short, with 17 bases between. CDR3: CSARQIWTESSYNEQFF. The CDR3 coding sequence is TGCAGTGCTAGACAAATCTGGACAGAGAGCTCCTACAATGAGCAGTTCTTC.

The count of this clonotype is one. The genes are TRBV20-1 and TRBJ2-1, with D unclear. From germline, CDR1 is DFQATT and CDR2 SNEGSKA (reference sequence). The CDR3 contains 13 residues. Trimming left V 8 bases short and J 8 bases short, with 19 bases between. The CDR3 DNA sequence: TGCAGTACTGTGGATGTTCCCGACGATGAGCAGTTCTTC. It codes for CSTVDVPDDEQFF.

In this sample, this clonotype turned up many times. The V and J genes are TRBV9 and TRBJ1-2, with D unresolved. The CDR3 length is 12 residues. V was pared by 5 bases and J by 3 bases, with 8 bases between. Germline lookup yields CDR1 SGDLS and CDR2 YYNGEE. For the CDR3, the DNA is TGTGCCAGCAGGGGTGAGCACTATGGCTACACCTTC. Residues: CASRGEHYGYTF.

This clonotype was counted a few times. V is TRBV27 and J is TRBJ2-3; perhaps TRBD1 as D (6 bases). Germline assignment: CDR1 MNHEY and CDR2 SMNVEV (reference sequence). The CDR3 is 16 amino acids. With 7 bases removed from V and 5 bases from J, the gap between germline ends came to 22 bases. The CDR3 region is CASNPAGRGLKDTQYF. The CDR3 bases are TGTGCCAGCAATCCTGCGGGCAGGGGATTAAAAGATACGCAGTATTTT.

This clonotype showed up just a few times. The chain recombines TRBV7-9 with TRBJ2-2; D is ambiguous. Germline-derived CDR1 and CDR2 are SEHNR and FQNEAQ (reference sequence). The germline V and J ends were trimmed by 5 bases and 8 bases, with 21 bases remaining between them. The CDR3 sequence is 16 residues long. The CDR3 sequence is CASSPRLLVVPGELFF. CDR3 DNA sequence: TGTGCCAGCAGCCCAAGATTGTTGGTTGTTCCGGGGGAGCTGTTTTTT.

This clonotype was found a few times. The chain recombines TRBV3-1 with TRBJ2-3; 12 bases agree with TRBD2. CDR1 and CDR2 (germline): LGHDT, YNNKEL (reference sequence). The CDR3 extends over 18 amino acids. The V and J ends lost 0 bases and 6 bases, in that order; junction bases with no gene match: 10. The CDR3 loop reads CASSQELAGGSLGDTQYF. The DNA of the CDR3 is TGTGCCAGCAGCCAAGAGCTAGCGGGAGGGTCTTTGGGTGATACGCAGTATTTT.